This entry lists 19 T cell receptor beta chains sequenced from one sample in a study of blood T cell repertoires in COVID-19. The method was immunoSEQ multiplex PCR; TCRdb's version includes in-frame clones alone and lacks a portion of them. The sample includes 150,000 or so clones, 79% of them seen just once. Material: peripheral blood. These receptors were taken from a woman between 65 and 79 years old with COVID-19, enrolled during active disease.

The V call is TRBV6-5, the J call TRBJ2-5; a possible D gene is TRBD2 (7 bases). V lost 2 bases to trimming and J lost 2 bases, with 12 bases between them. Germline V gene sequence: CDR1 MNHEY, CDR2 SVGAGI. CDR3 length: 15 residues. CDR3 amino acids: CASSYGGGRQETQYF. CDR3 DNA sequence: TGTGCCAGCAGTTACGGGGGGGGGCGTCAAGAGACCCAGTACTTC.

This rearrangement joins TRBV2 to TRBJ1-2, with 7 bases lining up with TRBD1. Germline-derived CDR1 and CDR2 are SNHLY and FYNNEI. The CDR3 sequence is 16 residues long. V shed 8 bases and J 3 bases; nucleotides not matched to a gene: 15. The CDR3 DNA is TGTGCCAGCTTCGACATCATGACCGGACAGGACTATGGCTACACCTTC. Its protein product is CASFDIMTGQDYGYTF.

This clone was observed a few times. This rearrangement joins TRBV6-5 to TRBJ1-2; tentative D call: TRBD1 (6 bases). Looked up from germline, CDR1 is MNHEY and CDR2 is SVGAGI. V lost 10 bases and J 8 bases, leaving 23 bases between the germline ends. The CDR3 runs 14 residues. The CDR3 nucleotides read TGTGCCACCAGCGATCGGGACACTCGGCGGGGCTACACCTTC. The encoded protein is CATSDRDTRRGYTF.

This chain joins TRBV7-9 and TRBJ1-5, with 9 bases aligning to TRBD1. V shed 5 bases and J 5 bases; nucleotides not matched to a gene: 1. Germline V CDR1 and CDR2: SEHNR, FQNEAQ (reference sequence). This CDR3 region has 13 residues. CDR3 residues: CASSRTGDQPQHF. The CDR3 DNA reads as TGTGCCAGCAGCCGGACAGGGGATCAGCCCCAGCATTTT.

This chain joins TRBV10-3 and TRBJ1-3; TRBD1 might be the D (5 bases). Trimming removed 2 bases at V and 4 bases at J, with 15 bases between. This CDR3 has 16 amino acids. The germline V gene has CDR1 ENHRY and CDR2 SYGVKD. The CDR3 is CAISEGRARSGNTIYF. The CDR3, as DNA: TGTGCCATCAGTGAGGGCAGGGCGAGGAGCGGAAACACCATATATTTT.

The sample holds a few counts of this clone. The genes are TRBV19 and TRBJ1-6; D gene unclear. Germline CDR1 reads LNHDA; CDR2 reads SQIVND (reference sequence). The V and J ends lost 4 bases and 0 bases respectively, with 7 bases between them. The CDR3 is made up of 15 amino acids. Here the CDR3 reads CASSSSSSYNSPLHF. The CDR3 region has the DNA TGTGCCAGTAGTAGCTCCAGCTCCTATAATTCACCCCTCCACTTT.

In this sample, this clone turned up a few times. CDR3 sequence: CATSRPQGRVDEKLFF. CDR3 coding DNA: TGTGCCACCAGCAGACCACAGGGACGGGTCGATGAAAAACTGTTTTTT. This chain uses TRBV15 with TRBJ1-4; maybe TRBD1 (6 bases). The V and J ends lost 2 bases and 6 bases respectively, with 16 bases between them. Germline CDR1 and CDR2: LNHNV and YYDKDF (reference sequence). This CDR3 is 16 amino acids long.

The chain is built from TRBV7-9 and TRBJ2-5; 11 bases agree with TRBD2. The CDR3 consists of 18 residues. Germline V CDR1 and CDR2: SEHNR, FQNEAQ (reference sequence). The V and J ends lost 5 bases and 4 bases, in that order; junction bases with no gene match: 15. CDR3 DNA sequence: TGTGCCAGCAGCCATGGGCGGCTAGCGGGGGGCACAACAGAGACCCAGTACTTC. It codes for CASSHGRLAGGTTETQYF.

The rearrangement links TRBV19 to TRBJ1-1; the D is unclear. The germline V gene has CDR1 LNHDA and CDR2 SQIVND (reference sequence). This CDR3 has 15 amino acids. Trimming removed 4 bases from V and 0 bases from J, with 12 bases in between. This CDR3 is CASSNGRGVNTEAFF. Written as DNA, the CDR3 is TGTGCCAGTAGTAATGGCAGAGGCGTGAACACTGAAGCTTTCTTT.

This rearrangement joins TRBV6-4 to TRBJ1-2; the D gene is possibly TRBD1 (5 bases). Germline V lookup: CDR1 MRHNA, CDR2 SNTAGT. This CDR3 comprises 12 residues. Deletions cut 3 bases from V and 12 bases from J, with 14 bases between. The CDR3 here is CASSEARGGHTF. CDR3 sequence (DNA): TGTGCCAGCAGTGAGGCTCGGGGGGGTCACACCTTC.

This clone has only a few counts. The chain couples TRBV6-1 to TRBJ2-7, with 8 bases matching TRBD1. This CDR3 is 15 amino acids long. Trimming cost V 2 bases and J 2 bases; bases outside gene matches: 5. The germline gives CDR1 MNHNS, CDR2 SASEGT. CDR3 sequence reads: CASSEIGQGPYEQYF. The CDR3 DNA follows: TGTGCCAGCAGTGAAATAGGACAGGGACCCTACGAGCAGTACTTC.

This sequence joins TRBV19 and TRBJ2-6; D remains unclear. This CDR3 is 11 amino acids long. The germline V gene encodes CDR1 LNHDA and CDR2 SQIVND (reference sequence). V lost 8 bases to trimming and J lost 4 bases, with 3 bases between them. CDR3 amino acids: CASGGANVLTF. The CDR3, as DNA: TGTGCCAGTGGCGGGGCCAACGTCCTGACTTTC.

The rearrangement joins TRBV5-1 to TRBJ2-3, with 15 nucleotides matching TRBD2. The length of the CDR3 is 15 residues. With 3 bases clipped from V and 6 bases from J, the junction kept 2 bases outside the gene matches. The germline V gene has CDR1 SGHRS and CDR2 YFSETQ. The CDR3 nucleotides read TGCGCCAGCAGCTCCGGGACTAGCGGGGGGGATACGCAGTATTTT. This codes for CASSSGTSGGDTQYF.

The chain carries TRBV7-8 and TRBJ2-7; unclear D gene. V gave up 5 bases and J gave up 2 bases, with 13 bases separating them. CDR1 is SGHVS and CDR2 is FQNEAQ in the germline V gene. The CDR3 is 14 amino acids. The CDR3 is CASSLNRPAYEQYF. Written as DNA, the CDR3 is TGTGCCAGCAGCCTCAACAGACCAGCCTACGAGCAGTACTTC.

V gene TRBV21-1 combines with J gene TRBJ2-5; the DNA was not compared with TRBD2, the D call given in the table. TRBV21-1 is termed a pseudogene. The CDR3 length is 18 residues. DNA for the CDR3: TGTGCCAGCAGCAGAAGACTAGCGAAGATTTCTCCCCAAGAGACCCAGTACTTC. Translating gives CASSRRLAKISPQETQYF.

The V call is TRBV27, the J call TRBJ1-5; D ambiguous. V was pared by 2 bases and J by 2 bases, with 4 bases between. The CDR3 spans 13 residues. Per germline, CDR1 MNHEY and CDR2 SMNVEV (reference sequence). CDR3 in DNA: TGTGCCAGCAGTTTAGAGCGCAATCAGCCCCAGCATTTT. Its protein product is CASSLERNQPQHF.

The chain recombines TRBV11-2 with TRBJ2-1, with a tentative D call TRBD1 (6 bases). Germline V gene data show CDR1 as SGHAT and CDR2 as FQNNGV. This CDR3 contains 14 residues. V lost 2 bases to trimming and J lost 8 bases, with 13 bases between them. CDR3 nucleotide sequence: TGTGCCAGCAGCTTAAACAGGGTTTGGGATGAGCAGTTCTTC. Amino acid sequence: CASSLNRVWDEQFF.

J is TRBJ1-2 and V is TRBV11-1; TRBD1 might be the D (5 bases). The CDR3 sequence is 13 residues long. With 5 bases removed from V and 1 base from J, the gap between germline ends came to 8 bases. CDR1 SGHAT and CDR2 FQDESV come from the germline V gene (reference sequence). The CDR3 spells CASSPDSNYGYTF. Written as DNA, the CDR3 is TGTGCCAGCAGCCCCGACAGTAACTATGGCTACACCTTC.

The rearrangement uses TRBV20-1 and TRBJ1-3, with D tentatively TRBD1 (5 bases). The CDR3 sequence is 14 residues long. Trimming took 3 bases from V and 2 from J, leaving 11 bases between them. Germline V gene data show CDR1 as DFQATT and CDR2 as SNEGSKA (reference sequence). The DNA for the CDR3 is TGCAGTGCTAGTCCACGGGGGACTGGAAACACCATATATTTT. Its protein is CSASPRGTGNTIYF.